This T cell receptor beta chain is from a study of cytomegalovirus exposure and HLA in healthy donors. Overall study context: As released early, the data held some 80 million unique TCRs from HLA-typed donors. Broader study findings: In a later analysis, V- and J-gene trimming of beta chains associated with a DCLRE1C missense variant, replicated independently. Certain sequence variants were highly shared and formed a cluster, and this cluster was likely a sequencing artifact. Later, an analysis found that common viral pathogens appeared to be linked with several of the most significant clusters.

Researchers ran the PCR with 60 Vbeta and 13 Jbeta primers. Sequenced by immunoSEQ multiplex PCR; TCRdb stores in-frame clones only, minus some. The table has about 120,000 clones, roughly 80% seen once. Germline-derived CDR1 and CDR2 are MNHEY and SMNVEV (reference sequence). The ends were cut back, 7 bases at V and 9 bases at J, with 10 bases in the middle. The CDR3 runs 12 residues. Worth noting for this clone: Its target is unknown.

The gene calls are TRBV27 and TRBJ1-6; D uncertain. This sequence was found in a female donor in good health and CMV-seropositive. What was sequenced was PBMCs. CDR3 protein: CASKQEGSPLHF. The CDR3 bases are TGTGCCAGCAAGCAGGAAGGTTCACCCCTCCACTTT.